This T cell receptor (beta chain) originates from a study of blood T cell repertoires in COVID-19. Study background: Samples came from the United States, Italy and Spain, spanning acute and convalescent COVID-19. Nucleic acid was either cDNA or gDNA, and it came from T cells, B-cell-depleted T cells, or PBMCs.

The ends were cut back, 4 bases at V and 2 bases at J, with 15 bases in the middle. CDR1 and CDR2 from the germline V gene are ENHRY and SYGVKD. The length of the CDR3 is 16 residues. Per the original data handling: Amplification of reference gene primers provided the estimated nucleated cell counts. The repertoire was sequenced with immunoSEQ multiplex PCR; TCRdb's copy has only in-frame clones and lacks some. D and trimming come from the DNA, and the V and J calls and clone size come from that table. The profile shows about 27,000 clones, roughly 70% of them singletons. Input material: peripheral blood. The sequence came from a man aged 60-69 years with active or convalescent COVID-19. V usage is TRBV10-3 and J usage is TRBJ1-5, with D perhaps matching TRBD1 (6 bases). The CDR3 sequence: CAISAGQGKGNQPQHF. DNA for the CDR3: TGTGCCATCAGTGCGGGACAAGGGAAGGGCAATCAGCCCCAGCATTTT.